This passage covers 29 T cell receptor beta chains from one sample sequenced in a study of shared clonotypes between healthy human individuals. Naive CD8 isolation took CD45RO-negative cells positively selected for CCR7 and excluded terminally differentiated effector memory CD45RA+ cells. Assay used: immunoSEQ multiplex PCR; TCRdb lists only in-frame clones, some missing. Of roughly 570,000 clones in the sample, roughly 98% were seen once. The sequenced sample consisted of naive CD8+ T cells sorted from blood. The origin of the receptors is a young man in good health.

The chain employs TRBV28 and TRBJ2-7; the match to TRBD1 covers 9 bases. This CDR3 has 14 amino acids. J was trimmed by 3 bases and V by 4 bases; bases with no gene match: 4. The germline V gene encodes CDR1 MDHEN and CDR2 SYDVKM. The CDR3 nucleotides are TGTGCCAGCAGTTCCGGGACAGGGCGCTACGAGCAGTACTTC. It yields the protein CASSSGTGRYEQYF.

The chain carries TRBV7-9 and TRBJ2-1; 8 nucleotides align to TRBD1. CDR1 is SEHNR, CDR2 FQNEAQ, per germline (reference sequence). The CDR3 has 15 residues. The trim removed 5 bases at V and 5 bases at J, leaving 8 bases unmatched. As DNA, the CDR3 is TGTGCCAGCAGCCAATCGGGGACAGGAGACAATGAGCAGTTCTTC. Translated, it gives CASSQSGTGDNEQFF.

This clone appeared a single time. Within the sample, other DNA sequences also encode this same CDR3. The chain links TRBV27 to TRBJ2-1; D remains unclear. Germline V lookup: CDR1 MNHEY, CDR2 SMNVEV (reference sequence). The V and J ends lost 2 bases and 6 bases respectively, with 5 bases between them. The CDR3 is 12 residues long. CDR3 coding DNA: TGTGCCAGCAGTTTAAGGCGCAATGAGCAGTTCTTC. Its protein product is CASSLRRNEQFF.

This chain's CDR3 is CASMVTGWSNEQFF. The DNA for the CDR3 is TGTGCCAGCATGGTCACGGGGTGGTCCAATGAGCAGTTCTTC. The gene calls are TRBV7-6 and TRBJ2-1; maybe TRBD2 (5 bases). Trimming left V 7 bases short and J 6 bases short, with 16 bases between. The CDR3 is 14 amino acids. Germline CDR1 SGHVS, CDR2 FNYEAQ.

This clone showed up just once. This chain joins TRBV6-1 and TRBJ1-2; tentatively, D is TRBD1 (5 bases). V lost 1 base and J lost 4, with 10 bases in between. From germline, CDR1 is MNHNS and CDR2 SASEGT. This CDR3 comprises 14 residues. The CDR3 loop reads CASSEGGGGYGYTF. The DNA for the CDR3 is TGTGCCAGCAGTGAAGGGGGCGGTGGCTATGGCTACACCTTC.

J is TRBJ2-1 and V is TRBV9, with TRBD2 identical over 8 bases. The length of the CDR3 is 15 residues. The J segment lost 3 bases and the V segment lost 3 bases, leaving 5 bases of the junction unmatched. Germline-derived CDR1 and CDR2 are SGDLS and YYNGEE. The DNA of the CDR3 is TGTGCCAGCAGCGACAGCGGGAGTGTCTACAATGAGCAGTTCTTC. Its protein is CASSDSGSVYNEQFF.

The CDR3 region has the DNA TGTGCCAGCAGCTTAGGCCCGACAGATACGCAGTATTTT. This translates into CASSLGPTDTQYF. The chain uses TRBV11-3 and TRBJ2-3; D not resolved. With 1 base removed from V and 3 bases from J, the gap between germline ends came to 5 bases. Germline values: CDR1 SGHNT, CDR2 YENEEA. The CDR3 runs 13 residues.

This clone was counted between two and nine times. This chain connects TRBV30 to TRBJ2-7, with a tentative D call TRBD2 (6 bases). CDR3 length: 13 amino acids. CDR1 is GTSNPN and CDR2 is SVGIG in the germline V gene (reference sequence). CDR3 nucleotides: TGTGCGATACGGCTGGGGGGCTCCTACGAGCAGTACTTC. Protein sequence: CAIRLGGSYEQYF.

The chain carries TRBV7-9 and TRBJ2-3; 7 bases agree with TRBD2. Germline loops: CDR1 SEHNR, CDR2 FQNEAQ (reference sequence). The CDR3 extends over 15 amino acids. Germline trimming cut 3 bases from V and 6 bases from J; bases unmatched to any gene: 9. CDR3 sequence: CASSFPLADRDTQYF. The CDR3 region has the DNA TGTGCCAGCAGCTTCCCGCTAGCGGACCGCGATACGCAGTATTTT. Together with reference TRBV7-9 and TRBJ2-3, the CDR3 gives the full variable domain: DTGVSQNPRHKITKRGQNVTFRCDPISEHNRLYWYRQTLGQGPEFLTYFQNEAQLEKSRLLSDRFSAERPKGSFSTLEIQRTEQGDSAMYLCASSFPLADRDTQYFGPGTRLTVL.

The rearrangement uses TRBV11-3 and TRBJ2-2; D gene unclear. Germline V gene data show CDR1 as SGHNT and CDR2 as YENEEA. The CDR3 length is 14 residues. Trimming pared 5 bases from V and 2 bases from J, leaving 9 bases between. CDR3 bases: TGTGCCAGCAGCCCCACCCCCAACACCGGGGAGCTGTTTTTT. Translation: CASSPTPNTGELFF.

This chain connects TRBV9 to TRBJ2-3, with D perhaps matching TRBD2 (7 bases). From germline, CDR1 is SGDLS and CDR2 YYNGEE. The CDR3 extends over 16 amino acids. The ends were cut back, 0 bases at V and 0 bases at J, with 11 bases in the middle. CDR3: CASSVGGGASTDTQYF. CDR3 sequence (DNA): TGTGCCAGCAGCGTAGGGGGGGGCGCTAGCACAGATACGCAGTATTTT.

V gene TRBV29-1 combines with J gene TRBJ2-1, with 7 bases aligning to TRBD2. In germline, CDR1 is SQVTM, CDR2 ANQGSEA. The ends lost 8 bases at V and 0 bases at J; junction bases unmatched: 4. The CDR3 contains 13 residues. The CDR3 spells CSIRTSSYNEQFF. Here the CDR3 DNA reads TGCAGCATACGGACTAGCTCCTACAATGAGCAGTTCTTC.

For this clone: At the DNA level, this CDR3 is encoded by other sequences in the same sample as well. The J gene is TRBJ1-1, the V gene TRBV7-9; D uncertain. The CDR3 runs 13 residues. The germline V and J ends were trimmed by 4 bases and 1 base, with 7 bases remaining between them. Germline loops: CDR1 SEHNR, CDR2 FQNEAQ (reference sequence). This CDR3 reads CASSSPGNTEAFF. The CDR3 DNA reads as TGTGCCAGCAGCTCCCCGGGGAACACTGAAGCTTTCTTT.

V and J are TRBV4-1 and TRBJ2-7; D remains ambiguous. Germline CDR1 MGHRA, CDR2 YSYEKL. This CDR3 region has 13 residues. Trimming shortened V by 0 bases and J by 3 bases, and 6 bases separated the two germline ends. CDR3 DNA: TGCGCCAGCAGCCAAGAACACCGCTACGAGCAGTACTTC. Translated, it gives CASSQEHRYEQYF.

As regards this clone: The sample carries other DNA sequences with the same CDR3. V is TRBV18 and J is TRBJ1-1; D unclear. Trimming left V 2 bases short and J 6 bases short, with 4 bases between. The CDR3 is made up of 11 amino acids. The germline V gene encodes CDR1 KGHSH and CDR2 LQKENI. This chain's CDR3 is CASSPGAEAFF. In nucleotides, the CDR3 is TGTGCCAGCTCACCAGGGGCTGAAGCTTTCTTT.

This rearrangement joins TRBV4-3 to TRBJ2-1; TRBD2 agrees at 11 bases. The CDR3 is 21 amino acids. Per the germline V gene, CDR1 is LGHNA and CDR2 is YSLEER. The trim removed 5 bases at V and 4 bases at J, leaving 22 bases unmatched. DNA for the CDR3: TGCGCCAGCAGCTGGGGGGTTGCCGGGACTAGCGGTCGAATGTTGTACAATGAGCAGTTCTTC. This encodes CASSWGVAGTSGRMLYNEQFF.

Comment on this clone: Other DNA sequences from this sample encode an identical CDR3 as well. The chain joins TRBV5-1 to TRBJ2-7; D gene uncertain. With 3 bases removed from V and 4 bases from J, the gap between germline ends came to 8 bases. This CDR3 is built from 12 residues. Germline V gene data show CDR1 as SGHRS and CDR2 as YFSETQ. Here the CDR3 DNA reads TGCGCCAGCAGCTCGGAAGGGTACGAGCAGTACTTC. Translation gives CASSSEGYEQYF.

V and J are TRBV27 and TRBJ2-7, with TRBD2 matching over 8 bases. This CDR3 spans 15 amino acids. The ends lost 4 bases at V and 0 bases at J; junction bases unmatched: 5. In germline, CDR1 is MNHEY, CDR2 SMNVEV (reference sequence). CDR3 coding DNA: TGTGCCAGCAGTTCGGGGGGGACTAGCTCCTACGAGCAGTACTTC. Protein sequence: CASSSGGTSSYEQYF.

This clone was counted a single time. V usage is TRBV4-1 and J usage is TRBJ2-7; D perhaps matches TRBD1 (5 bases). The germline V and J ends were trimmed by 0 bases and 7 bases, with 13 bases remaining between them. The germline V gene encodes CDR1 MGHRA and CDR2 YSYEKL. The CDR3 extends over 14 amino acids. The DNA for the CDR3 is TGCGCCAGCAGCCAAGATCCTCATCAGGGAGAGCAGTACTTC. Its protein is CASSQDPHQGEQYF.

The chain recombines TRBV7-9 with TRBJ2-7, with 8 bases lining up with TRBD1. There are 15 residues in the CDR3. V shed 5 bases, J shed 6 bases, and the junction held 12 bases outside the gene matches. Looked up from germline, CDR1 is SEHNR and CDR2 is FQNEAQ (reference sequence). The CDR3 coding sequence is TGTGCCAGCAGCACCAGGACAGGGAGCCTGGGCGAGCAGTACTTC. This sequence encodes CASSTRTGSLGEQYF.

This chain uses TRBV6-1 with TRBJ1-1; D gene uncertain. With 11 bases removed from V and 1 base from J, the gap between germline ends came to 11 bases. CDR1 is MNHNS, CDR2 SASEGT, per germline. The CDR3 loop spans 12 amino acids. The CDR3 region is CAGRLGNTEAFF. CDR3 nucleotides: TGTGCCGGCCGTCTGGGGAACACTGAAGCTTTCTTT.

The rearrangement links TRBV7-9 to TRBJ2-7; tentative D call: TRBD2 (5 bases). There are 13 residues in the CDR3. The germline gives CDR1 SEHNR, CDR2 FQNEAQ (reference sequence). V was trimmed by 10 bases and J by 2 bases, leaving 15 bases between them. The CDR3 reads CAIDSGNPYEQYF. DNA of the CDR3: TGTGCCATAGACTCCGGGAACCCCTACGAGCAGTACTTC.

This clone was seen a few times. The chain carries TRBV7-9 and TRBJ1-5; D might be TRBD1 (5 bases). The V gene lost 2 bases and the J gene lost 2 bases, with 13 bases spanning the gap. CDR1 SEHNR and CDR2 FQNEAQ come from the germline V gene (reference sequence). There are 16 residues in the CDR3. CDR3: CASSLSPQGGNQPQHF. Written as DNA, the CDR3 is TGTGCCAGCAGCTTATCCCCGCAGGGCGGCAATCAGCCCCAGCATTTT.

This clone was counted once. The V call is TRBV5-4, the J call TRBJ2-7; TRBD2 matches at 9 bases. J was trimmed by 1 base and V by 4 bases; bases with no gene match: 6. The CDR3 totals 15 residues. Germline-derived CDR1 and CDR2 are SGHNT and YYREEE (reference sequence). CDR3 bases: TGTGCCAGCAGCACGACTAGCGGTTTATCCTACGAGCAGTACTTC. Translated, it gives CASSTTSGLSYEQYF.

The chain has TRBV2 and TRBJ2-1; 9 positions match TRBD2. The CDR3 sequence is 16 residues long. Germline-derived CDR1 and CDR2 are SNHLY and FYNNEI. Germline trimming cut 4 bases from V and 5 bases from J; bases unmatched to any gene: 9. This chain's CDR3 is CASSVPGTSINNEQFF. In DNA form, the CDR3 reads TGTGCCAGCAGTGTACCCGGGACTAGCATTAACAATGAGCAGTTCTTC.

The rearrangement joins TRBV7-3 to TRBJ2-7, with TRBD2 matching over 10 bases. CDR3 length: 14 amino acids. Germline V gene sequence: CDR1 SGHTA, CDR2 FQGTGA. J lost 5 bases, V lost 2 bases, and 3 bases had no gene match. The CDR3 bases are TGTGCCAGCAGCTTATTAGCGGGGGGACACGAGCAGTACTTC. The encoded protein is CASSLLAGGHEQYF.

V gene TRBV6-4 combines with J gene TRBJ2-1; D is ambiguous. Between the trimmed V and J ends, which lost 8 bases and 3 bases, there was a span of 8 bases. CDR1 and CDR2 from the germline V gene are MRHNA and SNTAGT. The CDR3 is made up of 12 amino acids. The CDR3 here is CASGENYNEQFF. The CDR3 bases are TGTGCCAGCGGAGAGAACTACAATGAGCAGTTCTTC.

About this clone: At one end the junction does not follow the germline gene, possibly because of a read error. The chain employs TRBV27 and TRBJ1-1, with a possible D match to TRBD1 (5 bases). Germline CDR1 reads MNHEY; CDR2 reads SMNVEV (reference sequence). The CDR3 has 15 amino acids. CDR3 amino acids: CASSLSGDMKTEAFF. CDR3 nucleotides: TGTGCCAGCAGTTTATCGGGGGATATGAAGACTGAAGCTTTCTTT.

The genes are TRBV27 and TRBJ2-1; TRBD2 agrees at 8 bases. The CDR3 spans 14 residues. After removal of 2 bases from V and 7 bases from J, the junction contained 4 bases not matched to a gene. The germline V gene encodes CDR1 MNHEY and CDR2 SMNVEV (reference sequence). CDR3 region: CASSLGGRINEQFF. CDR3 bases: TGTGCCAGCAGTTTAGGCGGGAGGATAAATGAGCAGTTCTTC.